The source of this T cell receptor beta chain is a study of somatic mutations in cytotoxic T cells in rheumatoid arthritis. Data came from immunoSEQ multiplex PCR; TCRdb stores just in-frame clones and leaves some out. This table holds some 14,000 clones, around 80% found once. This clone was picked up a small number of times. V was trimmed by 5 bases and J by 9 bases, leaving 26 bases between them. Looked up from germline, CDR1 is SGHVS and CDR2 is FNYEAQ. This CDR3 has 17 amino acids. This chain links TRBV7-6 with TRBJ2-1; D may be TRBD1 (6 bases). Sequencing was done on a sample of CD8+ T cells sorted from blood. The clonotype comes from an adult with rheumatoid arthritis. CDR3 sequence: CASSKPSRTRGRIEQFF. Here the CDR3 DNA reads TGTGCCAGCAGCAAACCCTCCCGGACGAGGGGGAGAATTGAGCAGTTCTTC.